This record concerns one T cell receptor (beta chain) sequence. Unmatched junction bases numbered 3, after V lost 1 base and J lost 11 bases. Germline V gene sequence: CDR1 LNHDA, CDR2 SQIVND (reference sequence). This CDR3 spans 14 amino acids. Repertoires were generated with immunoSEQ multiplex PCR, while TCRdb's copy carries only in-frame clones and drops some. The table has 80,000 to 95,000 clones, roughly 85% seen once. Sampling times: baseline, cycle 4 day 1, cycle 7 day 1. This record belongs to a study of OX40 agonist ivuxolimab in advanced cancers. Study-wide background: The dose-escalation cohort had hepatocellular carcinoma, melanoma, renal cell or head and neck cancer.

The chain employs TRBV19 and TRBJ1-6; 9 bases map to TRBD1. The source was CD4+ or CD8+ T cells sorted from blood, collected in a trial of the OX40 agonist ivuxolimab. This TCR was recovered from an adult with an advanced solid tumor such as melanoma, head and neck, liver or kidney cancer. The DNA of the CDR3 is TGTGCCAGTAGTATAGGACAGGGGGGAACACCCCTCCACTTT. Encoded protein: CASSIGQGGTPLHF.